This T cell receptor beta chain derives from a study of early T cells in non-severe SARS-CoV-2 infection. Looking at the study overall: With bulk RNA from unsorted whole blood as input, sequencing yielded unpaired chains. Findings of the study overall: Comparison of clonotypes with VDJdb favored anti-spike CD8 responses while missing private and CD4 specificities.

Remarks on this clonotype: Antigen: not known.

CDR3 size: 13 residues. The V gene lost 8 bases and the J gene lost 6 bases, with 13 bases spanning the gap. The germline V gene encodes CDR1 LNHDA and CDR2 SQIVND (reference sequence). The library protocol tagged individual cDNA molecules with unique molecular identifiers. From the 5' RACE reads, TCRdb called clonotypes with MiXCR, one entry per CDR3 protein. Of about 27,000 distinct CDR3 sequences listed, 5% to 6.5% are singletons. The sequencing sample was made of whole blood. This receptor was identified in an adult who was a healthcare worker with PCR-confirmed SARS-CoV-2 infection or an uninfected control (not recorded which). The chain is built from TRBV19 and TRBJ2-2; the D is unclear. CDR3 region: CASWDSLPGELFF. In nucleotides, the CDR3 is TGTGCCAGTTGGGATTCGTTACCCGGGGAGCTGTTTTTT. Together with reference TRBV19 and TRBJ2-2, the CDR3 gives the full variable domain: DGGITQSPKYLFRKEGQNVTLSCEQNLNHDAMYWYRQDPGQGLRLIYYSQIVNDFQKGDIAEGYSVSREKKESFPLTVTSAQKNPTAFYLCASWDSLPGELFFGEGSRLTVL.